The 23 T cell receptor beta chains reported below all come from one sample, sequenced in a study of blood T cell repertoires in COVID-19. Produced via immunoSEQ multiplex PCR; TCRdb's table is partial and in-frame only. The repertoire includes approximately 81,000 clones, around 80% of them detected once, and 7% to 9% sits in the top ten. The sample taken for sequencing was peripheral blood. The receptors derive from a human donor in a cohort sampled during active COVID-19.

V usage is TRBV3-1 (or the pseudogene TRBV3-2) and J usage is TRBJ1-1, with 7 bases matching TRBD1. V shed 3 bases, J shed 3 bases, and the junction held 7 bases outside the gene matches. The CDR3 has 15 residues. Germline V lookup: CDR1 LGHDT, CDR2 YNNKEL (reference sequence). CDR3 coding DNA: TGTGCCAGCAGCCAGGGAACAGGGGCTGACACTGAAGCTTTCTTT. It yields the protein CASSQGTGADTEAFF.

This clone showed up just once. This rearrangement joins TRBV18 to TRBJ1-2; a weak D match, TRBD1 (6 bases). The V gene lost 6 bases and the J gene lost 2 bases, with 13 bases spanning the gap. CDR3 length equals 14 residues. CDR1 is KGHSH and CDR2 is LQKENI in the germline V gene. The CDR3 loop reads CASSPEGDNYGYTF. Here the CDR3 DNA reads TGTGCCAGCTCTCCAGAGGGGGACAACTATGGCTACACCTTC.

The chain employs TRBV6-5 and TRBJ2-7; 9 nucleotides align to TRBD1. The CDR3 runs 13 residues. The V segment lost 6 bases and the J segment 5 bases; nucleotides outside the gene matches: 5. Germline V gene lookup returns CDR1 MNHEY and CDR2 SVGAGI. DNA of the CDR3: TGTGCCAGCAGCCGAGGGACAGGGAACGAGCAGTACTTC. This encodes CASSRGTGNEQYF.

The chain is built from TRBV3-1 (or the pseudogene TRBV3-2) and TRBJ1-3; D may be TRBD1 (6 bases). The CDR3 loop spans 15 amino acids. Germline V CDR1 and CDR2: LGHDT, YNNKEL (reference sequence). The germline V and J ends were trimmed by 0 bases and 7 bases, with 13 bases remaining between them. CDR3: CASSQDKRGYNTIYF. DNA of the CDR3: TGTGCCAGCAGCCAAGATAAAAGGGGGTACAACACCATATATTTT.

The V gene is TRBV5-1, the J gene TRBJ2-1, with 12 bases identical to TRBD1. This CDR3 contains 17 residues. Losses at the gene ends were 3 bases for V and 7 bases for J; bases not matched to a gene: 11. CDR1 is SGHRS and CDR2 is YFSETQ in the germline V gene. CDR3 in DNA: TGCGCCAGCAGCTCGACCGGGACAGGGGGCGGATTTAATGAGCAGTTCTTC. It yields the protein CASSSTGTGGGFNEQFF.

This chain links TRBV2 with TRBJ2-5, with 7 bases that match TRBD2. Losses at the gene ends were 8 bases for V and 9 bases for J; bases not matched to a gene: 15. CDR3 size: 14 residues. Germline V lookup: CDR1 SNHLY, CDR2 FYNNEI. CDR3 amino acids: CASFARGDARAQYF. The CDR3 DNA sequence: TGTGCCAGCTTTGCTCGGGGGGATGCTAGGGCCCAGTACTTC.

The gene calls are TRBV30 and TRBJ2-5; 10 bases match TRBD1. Per the germline V gene, CDR1 is GTSNPN and CDR2 is SVGIG (reference sequence). V shed 5 bases, J shed 1 base, and the junction held 7 bases outside the gene matches. The CDR3 is 15 residues long. The CDR3 bases are TGTGCCTGGCAACTAGGACAGGGGGTCCAAGAGACCCAGTACTTC. Its translation is CAWQLGQGVQETQYF.

The rearrangement uses TRBV6-6 and TRBJ2-7; 13 bases line up with TRBD2. CDR1 and CDR2 from the germline V gene are MNHNY and SVGAGI (reference sequence). This CDR3 spans 15 amino acids. V was clipped by 6 bases and J by 0 bases; unmatched bases: 2. CDR3 sequence: CASSRTSGSSYEQYF. The CDR3 DNA follows: TGTGCCAGCAGCAGGACTAGCGGGAGCTCCTACGAGCAGTACTTC.

The V call is TRBV9, the J call TRBJ1-2; 10 bases align to TRBD1. The germline V gene encodes CDR1 SGDLS and CDR2 YYNGEE. The CDR3 totals 15 residues. After removal of 4 bases from V and 4 bases from J, the junction contained 7 bases not matched to a gene. The CDR3 is CASSRGQGIIYGYTF. The DNA for the CDR3 is TGTGCCAGCAGCAGGGGACAGGGGATTATCTATGGCTACACCTTC.

The chain has TRBV19 and TRBJ1-2; TRBD1 agrees at 7 bases. The germline V gene encodes CDR1 LNHDA and CDR2 SQIVND (reference sequence). The CDR3 length is 15 residues. After removal of 8 bases from V and 8 bases from J, the junction contained 17 bases not matched to a gene. The CDR3 reads CASFDSGTVVFGYTF. CDR3 bases: TGTGCCAGTTTTGACTCCGGGACAGTAGTTTTCGGCTACACCTTC.

This clone has only one observation. This chain links TRBV14 with TRBJ1-1; 7 nucleotides match TRBD1. V gave up 5 bases and J gave up 5 bases; unmatched junction bases: 8. Germline-derived CDR1 and CDR2 are SGHDN and FVKESK. The CDR3 sequence is 14 residues long. CDR3 in amino acids: CASSLLAGGTEAFF. The CDR3, as DNA: TGTGCCAGCAGCTTACTGGCAGGGGGTACTGAAGCTTTCTTT.

This rearrangement joins TRBV27 to TRBJ2-7; 9 bases match TRBD2. The germline V gene encodes CDR1 MNHEY and CDR2 SMNVEV (reference sequence). With 6 bases clipped from V and 3 bases from J, the junction kept 12 bases outside the gene matches. The CDR3 is 16 residues long. CDR3 nucleotides: TGTGCCAGCAGGGACACCGGGCTAGCGGGGAGCTACGAGCAGTACTTC. Translated: CASRDTGLAGSYEQYF.

This CDR3 is CATVGTAYTEAFF. The CDR3 nucleotides read TGTGCCACTGTCGGGACAGCATACACTGAAGCTTTCTTT. The rearrangement links TRBV10-3 to TRBJ1-1; 7 positions match TRBD1. From germline, CDR1 is ENHRY and CDR2 SYGVKD. With V trimmed by 10 bases and J by 3 bases, 8 bases remained unmatched. The CDR3 sequence is 13 residues long.

The gene calls are TRBV10-3 and TRBJ1-2; 9 bases line up with TRBD1. Trimming removed 11 bases from V and 3 bases from J; junction bases left unmatched: 7. CDR3 size: 13 residues. Germline values: CDR1 ENHRY, CDR2 SYGVKD. In nucleotides, the CDR3 is TGTGCCGTATCCGGGGACAGGGACTATGGCTACACCTTC. Protein sequence: CAVSGDRDYGYTF.

The chain couples TRBV7-9 to TRBJ1-2, with 11 bases fitting TRBD1. This CDR3 contains 15 residues. With 4 bases clipped from V and 3 bases from J, the junction kept 4 bases outside the gene matches. Germline loops: CDR1 SEHNR, CDR2 FQNEAQ (reference sequence). CDR3 sequence reads: CASSSGQGADYGYTF. In DNA, the CDR3 is TGTGCCAGCAGCTCAGGACAGGGGGCTGACTATGGCTACACCTTC.

The chain has TRBV9 and TRBJ1-1, with D uncertain. Trimming pared 4 bases from V and 5 bases from J, leaving 18 bases between. From germline, CDR1 is SGDLS and CDR2 YYNGEE. The CDR3 has 15 residues. This chain's CDR3 is CASSPGSGKETEAFF. The CDR3 DNA sequence: TGTGCCAGCAGCCCAGGTTCGGGGAAAGAGACTGAAGCTTTCTTT.

The gene calls are TRBV19 and TRBJ1-1, with 8 bases aligning to TRBD1. The CDR3 loop spans 15 amino acids. V trimming: 4 bases; J trimming: 0 bases; junction bases outside the gene matches: 4. The germline CDR1 and CDR2 sequences are LNHDA and SQIVND (reference sequence). CDR3: CASSRGQGLNTEAFF. The CDR3 bases are TGTGCCAGTAGTAGAGGACAGGGTCTGAACACTGAAGCTTTCTTT. Combining the CDR3 with reference TRBV19 and TRBJ1-1 gives the whole variable domain DGGITQSPKYLFRKEGQNVTLSCEQNLNHDAMYWYRQDPGQGLRLIYYSQIVNDFQKGDIAEGYSVSREKKESFPLTVTSAQKNPTAFYLCASSRGQGLNTEAFFGQGTRLTVV.

The V gene is TRBV9, the J gene TRBJ2-7; TRBD1 aligns across 7 bases. Germline trimming cut 3 bases from V and 1 base from J; bases unmatched to any gene: 1. The CDR3 totals 13 residues. CDR1 is SGDLS, CDR2 YYNGEE, per germline. DNA for the CDR3: TGTGCCAGCAGCGCACAGGGGTCCTACGAGCAGTACTTC. The encoded protein is CASSAQGSYEQYF.

This chain connects TRBV2 to TRBJ2-7; no reliable D call. The CDR3 has 9 amino acids. Trimming removed 5 bases at V and 9 bases at J, with 5 bases between. Germline V gene lookup returns CDR1 SNHLY and CDR2 FYNNEI. The CDR3 DNA sequence: TGTGCCAGCAGTCCCGGGCAGTACTTC. The encoded protein is CASSPGQYF.

This clone is a singleton in its sample. J is TRBJ2-7 and V is TRBV5-1; 8 bases line up with TRBD1. There are 15 residues in the CDR3. The ends lost 0 bases at V and 7 bases at J; junction bases unmatched: 9. Germline V lookup: CDR1 SGHRS, CDR2 YFSETQ. The CDR3 protein is CASSLEGTGGQEQYF. In DNA form, the CDR3 reads TGCGCCAGCAGCTTGGAAGGGACAGGTGGGCAAGAGCAGTACTTC. The full variable domain, completed using reference TRBV5-1 and TRBJ2-7, is KAGVTQTPRYLIKTRGQQVTLSCSPISGHRSVSWYQQTPGQGLQFLFEYFSETQRNKGNFPGRFSGRQFSNSRSEMNVSTLELGDSALYLCASSLEGTGGQEQYFGPGTRLTVT.

V usage is TRBV19 and J usage is TRBJ1-2; D gene ambiguous. The CDR3 spans 12 residues. Per germline, CDR1 LNHDA and CDR2 SQIVND (reference sequence). The V and J ends lost 4 bases and 5 bases respectively, with 8 bases between them. CDR3 DNA: TGTGCCAGTAGTACCAAAACTTATGGCTACACCTTC. It is translated as CASSTKTYGYTF.

This chain links TRBV12-3 or TRBV12-4 with TRBJ1-1; 8 bases match TRBD1. There are 12 residues in the CDR3. The V segment lost 8 bases and the J segment 7 bases; nucleotides outside the gene matches: 6. The CDR3 DNA is TGTGCCAGCCGCAGGGGGCTTGATGAAGCTTTCTTT. It encodes CASRRGLDEAFF.

The CDR3 DNA follows: TGTGCCAGCAGCTTACCCACCTCGACAGTCTCAACCTCCTACGAGCAGTACTTC. It yields the protein CASSLPTSTVSTSYEQYF. The gene calls are TRBV7-6 and TRBJ2-7, with a possible D match to TRBD1 (5 bases). The CDR3 covers 18 residues. V was clipped by 2 bases and J by 0 bases, with 20 bases between them. CDR1 and CDR2 (germline): SGHVS, FNYEAQ.